Below, 5 T cell receptor beta chains from the same sample are listed, as sequenced in a study of a mutant IDH1 vaccine in newly diagnosed glioma. Their antigens are not known. Sequencing used immunoSEQ multiplex PCR; TCRdb keeps in-frame clones, though not all of them. The sample lists 35,000 to 50,000 clones, roughly 92% occurring once. Indicated time point: week 35, safety follow-up. The content of each vaccine dose was 300 ug of mutant IDH1 20-mer peptide, and topical imiquimod accompanied it. The input for sequencing was PBMCs, taken from a glioma patient whose treatment included an IDH1 peptide vaccine. Every receptor here comes from a middle-aged man with glioma.

This clone was observed a handful of times. V and J are TRBV25-1 and TRBJ1-2; TRBD1 might be the D (6 bases). The V gene's germline CDR1 is MGHDK and CDR2 SYGVNS. This CDR3 region has 14 residues. V gave up 3 bases and J gave up 2 bases, with 10 bases separating them. The CDR3 sequence: CASSDIGQNYGYTF. Here the CDR3 DNA reads TGTGCCAGCAGTGACATAGGACAGAACTATGGCTACACCTTC.

CDR3 DNA: TGTGCCAGCAGTTACCTGACCGGGACAAGGAATGAAAAACTGTTTTTT. Its translation: CASSYLTGTRNEKLFF. The chain joins TRBV6-5 to TRBJ1-4; D possibly corresponds to TRBD1 (6 bases). The CDR3 is 16 residues long. V was trimmed by 2 bases and J by 5 bases, leaving 15 bases between them. Germline V CDR1 and CDR2: MNHEY, SVGAGI.

This rearrangement joins TRBV4-3 to TRBJ1-2, with D perhaps TRBD1 (6 bases). Germline CDR1 LGHNA, CDR2 YSLEER. Trimming removed 4 bases from V and 2 bases from J, with 8 bases in between. This CDR3 is built from 13 residues. Here the CDR3 DNA reads TGCGCCAGCAGCCCCGACAGGAACTATGGCTACACCTTC. This gives the protein CASSPDRNYGYTF.

This clone was seen a single time. DNA of the CDR3: TGTGCCAGCAGTTCCCACAATACAAGACAGGCCTACGAGCAGTACTTC. It is translated as CASSSHNTRQAYEQYF. J is TRBJ2-7 and V is TRBV28; maybe TRBD1 (6 bases). V was clipped by 4 bases and J by 2 bases, with 18 bases between them. Germline V gene data show CDR1 as MDHEN and CDR2 as SYDVKM. This CDR3 has 16 residues.

This clone was observed a few times. The chain has TRBV30 and TRBJ1-5; D not certain. From germline, CDR1 is GTSNPN and CDR2 SVGIG (reference sequence). This CDR3 region has 13 residues. V lost 0 bases and J lost 5, with 8 bases in between. CDR3 protein: CAWSVDNYQPQHF. The CDR3 DNA reads TGTGCCTGGAGTGTAGACAACTATCAGCCCCAGCATTTT.